The 9 T cell receptor beta chains listed next were all sequenced from one sample in a study of memory CD4+ T cells and cytomegalovirus serostatus. The sort gate was single viable CD3+CD4+CD8-CD45RO+ cells for memory CD4+ T cells. The assay was immunoSEQ multiplex PCR, and TCRdb's table has in-frame clones only and misses some. The repertoire consists of 55,000 or so clones, with 80% to 90% occurring once and the leading ten covering 1.5% to 2.5%. Sequencing was done on a sample of memory CD4+ T cells from blood. The receptors were sampled from an adult in good health and CMV-seropositive.

This clone has just one count. The V gene is TRBV10-2, the J gene TRBJ2-7; 13 bases line up with TRBD2. The V gene end was trimmed by 6 bases and the J gene end by 2 bases; junction bases not matched to a gene: 4. Germline V gene data show CDR1 as WSHSY and CDR2 as SAAADI. The length of the CDR3 is 15 residues. In DNA form, the CDR3 reads TGCGCCAGCAGCCGCGGACTAGCGGGAGCCTACGAGCAGTACTTC. Its protein is CASSRGLAGAYEQYF.

The CDR3 region has the DNA TGTGCCAGCAGTTTGACAGGGTGGTACACTGAAGCTTTCTTT. It is translated as CASSLTGWYTEAFF. The chain carries TRBV6-1 and TRBJ1-1; 7 bases map to TRBD1. Unmatched junction bases numbered 6, after V lost 5 bases and J lost 3 bases. The CDR3 loop spans 14 amino acids. Germline values: CDR1 MNHNS, CDR2 SASEGT.

The J gene is TRBJ2-1, the V gene TRBV29-1; D is undetermined. The CDR3 spans 13 residues. Germline V gene data show CDR1 as SQVTM and CDR2 as ANQGSEA. V was pared by 2 bases and J by 8 bases, with 13 bases between. The CDR3 spells CSVELGIVDEQFF. The DNA for the CDR3 is TGCAGCGTTGAACTAGGAATTGTCGATGAGCAGTTCTTC.

J is TRBJ2-2 and V is TRBV5-1; D unresolved. The CDR3 contains 14 residues. V lost 4 bases and J lost 7, with 14 bases in between. CDR1 is SGHRS, CDR2 YFSETQ, per germline. CDR3 nucleotide sequence: TGCGCCAGCAGCCTCCAAGCTGCCAGCGGGGAGCTGTTTTTT. Protein product: CASSLQAASGELFF. Drawing the rest from reference TRBV5-1 and TRBJ2-2, the complete variable domain is KAGVTQTPRYLIKTRGQQVTLSCSPISGHRSVSWYQQTPGQGLQFLFEYFSETQRNKGNFPGRFSGRQFSNSRSEMNVSTLELGDSALYLCASSLQAASGELFFGEGSRLTVL.

This chain connects TRBV6-5 to TRBJ1-5; D is undetermined. The V gene's germline CDR1 is MNHEY and CDR2 SVGAGI. V dropped 4 bases and J dropped 3 bases, with 10 bases sitting between them. This CDR3 spans 14 amino acids. The CDR3, as DNA: TGTGCCAGCAGTTTGTACAGCTACAATCAGCCCCAGCATTTT. Protein product: CASSLYSYNQPQHF.

This chain joins TRBV7-6 and TRBJ1-3, with D hard to call. Germline V CDR1 and CDR2: SGHVS, FNYEAQ. The CDR3 is 13 amino acids. The germline V and J ends were trimmed by 5 bases and 0 bases, with 5 bases remaining between them. The CDR3 loop is CASSTRSGNTIYF. CDR3 sequence (DNA): TGTGCCAGCAGCACCCGCTCTGGAAACACCATATATTTT. Using reference TRBV7-6 and TRBJ1-3 for the parts outside the CDR3, the full variable domain is GAGVSQSPRYKVTKRGQDVALRCDPISGHVSLYWYRQALGQGPEFLTYFNYEAQQDKSGLPNDRFSAERPEGSISTLTIQRTEQRDSAMYRCASSTRSGNTIYFGEGSWLTVV.

J is TRBJ2-2 and V is TRBV11-2; D is undetermined. The CDR3 runs to 16 residues. The germline CDR1 and CDR2 sequences are SGHAT and FQNNGV. Trimming removed 2 bases from V and 3 bases from J, with 13 bases in between. DNA for the CDR3: TGTGCCAGCAGCTTAATCCAGACCTCCGACACCGGGGAGCTGTTTTTT. It specifies CASSLIQTSDTGELFF.

This clone appeared a single time. The chain has TRBV15 and TRBJ2-7, with unresolved D. Trimming shortened V by 1 base and J by 3 bases, and 10 bases separated the two germline ends. The CDR3 is made up of 14 amino acids. From germline, CDR1 is LNHNV and CDR2 YYDKDF (reference sequence). The CDR3 loop is CATSRGGRFYEQYF. CDR3 DNA sequence: TGTGCCACCAGCAGAGGCGGCAGGTTCTACGAGCAGTACTTC.

V is TRBV7-2 and J is TRBJ1-1; no definite D call. V lost 2 bases and J lost 0, with 7 bases in between. This CDR3 has 14 amino acids. Germline CDR1 and CDR2: SGHTA and FQGNSA. As DNA, the CDR3 is TGTGCCAGCAGCTTAAATGATTTGAACACTGAAGCTTTCTTT. Its translation: CASSLNDLNTEAFF.